This T cell receptor beta chain was captured by sequencing in a study of blood T cell repertoires in COVID-19. In the study overall: Sites across the United States, Italy and Spain contributed samples from acute and convalescent COVID-19. PBMCs, B-cell-depleted T cells, or T cells provided the cDNA or gDNA that made up the material.

How the authors handled the data: By means of reference gene primer amplification, nucleated cell counts were estimated. The protocol was immunoSEQ multiplex PCR, while the TCRdb copy is restricted to in-frame clones and leaves out a portion. V and J calls and clone size come straight from that table; D and trimming were deduced from the DNA. Here the sample spans approximately 11,000 clones, about 88% being singletons. The sample taken for sequencing was peripheral blood. The receptor was derived from a woman between 55 and 75 years old with active COVID-19.

As DNA, the CDR3 is TGTGCCAGCAGTGAGGTCAGTTCGGGAGGCTCCTATAATTCACCCCTCCACTTT. Encoded protein: CASSEVSSGGSYNSPLHF. The chain uses TRBV6-1 and TRBJ1-6; unclear D gene. CDR3 length: 18 residues. V lost 3 bases to trimming and J lost 0 bases, with 15 bases between them. From germline, CDR1 is MNHNS and CDR2 SASEGT.